This T cell receptor beta chain was identified in a study of beta chain features in type 1 diabetes. Expressed TCRB transcripts were sequenced, since all the RNA that had been isolated was reverse transcribed. The repertoire was sequenced with immunoSEQ multiplex PCR; TCRdb's copy has only in-frame clones and lacks some. The sample includes around 58,000 clones, over 50% of them seen just once. The V end lost 3 bases, the J end lost 6 bases, and 12 bases lay between the germline ends. This CDR3 region has 15 residues. Germline-derived CDR1 and CDR2 are MDHEN and SYDVKM. This TCR came from a woman aged 18 to 35 in good health. V is TRBV28 and J is TRBJ1-6; no reliable D call. Sequences were obtained from Tregs from blood. The CDR3 DNA is TGTGCCAGCAGTTTGCTTAGCCAGTTTAATTCACCCCTCCACTTT. It yields the protein CASSLLSQFNSPLHF.